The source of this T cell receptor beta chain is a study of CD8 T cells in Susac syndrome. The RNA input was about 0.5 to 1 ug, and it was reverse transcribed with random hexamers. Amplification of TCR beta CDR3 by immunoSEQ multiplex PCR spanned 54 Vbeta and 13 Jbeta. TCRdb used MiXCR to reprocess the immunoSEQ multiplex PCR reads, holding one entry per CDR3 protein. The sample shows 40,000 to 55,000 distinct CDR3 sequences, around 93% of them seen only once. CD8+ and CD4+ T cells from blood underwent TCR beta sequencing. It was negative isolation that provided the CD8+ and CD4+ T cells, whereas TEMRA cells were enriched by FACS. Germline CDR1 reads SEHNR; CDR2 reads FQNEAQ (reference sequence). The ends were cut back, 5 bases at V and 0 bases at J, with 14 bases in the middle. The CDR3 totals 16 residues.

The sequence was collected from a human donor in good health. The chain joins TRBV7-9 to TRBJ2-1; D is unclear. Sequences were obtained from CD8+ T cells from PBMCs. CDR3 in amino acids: CASSTAVFSSYNEQFF. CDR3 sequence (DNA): TGTGCCAGCAGCACCGCAGTGTTTAGCTCCTACAATGAGCAGTTCTTC.